Below, 4 T cell receptor beta chains from the same sample are listed, as sequenced in a study of radiation and T cells in renal cell carcinoma. The table came from immunoSEQ multiplex PCR; TCRdb's copy has only in-frame clones and leaves some out. This sample yields 100,000 to 150,000 clones, of which 81% are seen a single time; 4.5% to 7% belongs to the top ten. As to time point: blood 2 weeks post-SBRT. Documented treatment: 15 Gy SBRT to primary tumor, nephrectomy 4 weeks later. This specimen consisted of blood, obtained from a patient whose treatment included radiotherapy and nephrectomy. The receptor source for this set is a man aged 50-60 years with renal cell carcinoma.

This clone was seen only once. The chain joins TRBV7-2 to TRBJ2-2; D gene ambiguous. The CDR3 has 15 amino acids. Germline V CDR1 and CDR2: SGHTA, FQGNSA. Trimming cost V 3 bases and J 6 bases, with 14 bases left between them. For the CDR3, the DNA is TGTGCCAGCAGCTTGAGAGGCCCGGTGGCCGGGGAGCTGTTTTTT. Translating it yields CASSLRGPVAGELFF. The variable domain in full, with the rest retrieved from reference TRBV7-2 and TRBJ2-2, is GAGVSQSPSNKVTEKGKDVELRCDPISGHTALYWYRQSLGQGLEFLIYFQGNSAPDKSGLPSDRFSAERTGGSVSTLTIQRTQQEDSAVYLCASSLRGPVAGELFFGEGSRLTVL.

The chain has TRBV9 and TRBJ2-7; D gene ambiguous. Germline assignment: CDR1 SGDLS and CDR2 YYNGEE. This CDR3 contains 14 residues. Trimming pared 0 bases from V and 2 bases from J, leaving 9 bases between. In DNA, the CDR3 is TGTGCCAGCAGCGTAGGGAGTAGAGCCTACGAGCAGTACTTC. Protein sequence: CASSVGSRAYEQYF.

The rearrangement links TRBV7-2 to TRBJ2-7; TRBD1 is a possible D gene (5 bases). V was trimmed by 2 bases and J by 2 bases, leaving 13 bases between them. Germline CDR1 is SGHTA and CDR2 is FQGNSA. This CDR3 is built from 15 residues. The CDR3, as DNA: TGTGCCAGCAGCTTAACGGAAAGGGGTCCCTACGAGCAGTACTTC. Its protein is CASSLTERGPYEQYF.

This clone was seen many times. The rearrangement joins TRBV9 to TRBJ1-5; D is possibly TRBD1 (5 bases). Germline loops: CDR1 SGDLS, CDR2 YYNGEE. The CDR3 has 14 residues. Trimming removed 3 bases at V and 7 bases at J, with 14 bases between. CDR3 nucleotide sequence: TGTGCCAGCAGCGAGGACCAGGGAAAGCAGCCCCAGCATTTT. As protein: CASSEDQGKQPQHF.